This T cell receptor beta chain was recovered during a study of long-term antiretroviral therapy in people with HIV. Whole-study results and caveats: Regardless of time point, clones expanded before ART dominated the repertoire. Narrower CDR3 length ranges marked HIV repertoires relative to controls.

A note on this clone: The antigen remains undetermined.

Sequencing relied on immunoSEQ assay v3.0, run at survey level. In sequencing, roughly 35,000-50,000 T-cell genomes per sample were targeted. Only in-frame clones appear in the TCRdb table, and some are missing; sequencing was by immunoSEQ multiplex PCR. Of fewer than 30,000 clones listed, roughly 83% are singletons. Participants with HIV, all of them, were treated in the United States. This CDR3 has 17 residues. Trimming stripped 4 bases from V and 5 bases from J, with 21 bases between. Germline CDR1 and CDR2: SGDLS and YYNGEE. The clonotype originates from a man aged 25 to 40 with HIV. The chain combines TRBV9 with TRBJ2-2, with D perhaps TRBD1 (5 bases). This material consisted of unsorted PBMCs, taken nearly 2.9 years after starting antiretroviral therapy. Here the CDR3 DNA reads TGTGCCAGCAGCCCCTCCGTGCTTGGGGCGCGGACCGGGGAGCTGTTTTTT. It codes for CASSPSVLGARTGELFF.